The source of this T cell receptor (beta chain) is a study of T cell responses to AZD1222 COVID-19 vaccine. CDR3 length equals 14 residues. The germline gives CDR1 SGHTA, CDR2 FQGNSA. The V gene lost 1 base and the J gene lost 1 base, with 8 bases spanning the gap. The table came from immunoSEQ multiplex PCR; TCRdb's copy has only in-frame clones and leaves some out. The repertoire includes 120,000 to 150,000 clones, around 86% of them detected once, and 3.5% to 5% sits in the top ten. The sequence was obtained from an adult in good health. The sequencing here drew on peripheral blood, taken on day 0 of MenACWY control vaccination. The chain uses TRBV7-2 and TRBJ2-7; D might be TRBD2 (5 bases). Here the CDR3 reads CASSLGGGSYEQYF. In DNA form, the CDR3 reads TGTGCCAGCAGCTTAGGTGGCGGGTCCTACGAGCAGTACTTC.